The 10 T cell receptor beta chains given below trace back to one sample, sequenced in a study of human T cells and chemical hapten exposure. Time point described: healthy volunteer bleed at 6 weeks. The total RNA was obtained from whole blood that was not fractionated. TCRdb called the RACE reads again in MiXCR, with one record for every CDR3 protein. The sample carries under 45,000 distinct CDR3 sequences, roughly 5% recorded once. Sequencing was carried out using whole blood. The receptors shown here come from a human donor in good health. Some clones in this sample may be carry-over from other donors' samples.

This clonotype was detected many times. V is TRBV6-5 and J is TRBJ1-1; the D gene is possibly TRBD1 (5 bases). CDR1 is MNHEY, CDR2 SVGAGI, per germline. This CDR3 comprises 16 residues. The V gene lost 0 bases and the J gene lost 1 base, with 12 bases spanning the gap. The CDR3 DNA is TGTGCCAGCAGTTACTCTATAAGTGGGGGGAACACTGAAGCTTTCTTT. Protein: CASSYSISGGNTEAFF.

This clonotype was detected ten times or more. The V gene is TRBV20-1, the J gene TRBJ1-1; no clear D gene. V was cut by 2 bases and J by 5 bases, with 18 bases left in between. The CDR3 runs 15 residues. The germline V gene has CDR1 DFQATT and CDR2 SNEGSKA (reference sequence). In DNA, the CDR3 is TGCAGTGCTAGAAATAGATTTCCCCTCCCAACTGAAGCTTTCTTT. Its translation: CSARNRFPLPTEAFF.

This clonotype was counted many times. The chain employs TRBV4-1 and TRBJ1-2; possibly TRBD1 for D (5 bases). With 3 bases removed from V and 3 bases from J, the gap between germline ends came to 17 bases. This CDR3 contains 16 residues. The germline CDR1 and CDR2 sequences are MGHRA and YSYEKL. CDR3 DNA sequence: TGCGCCAGCAGCCAGATACTTGAACAGGAGTACTATGGCTACACCTTC. Protein sequence: CASSQILEQEYYGYTF.

This clonotype was recorded at least ten times. The genes are TRBV5-1 and TRBJ2-7; D is possibly TRBD1 (5 bases). V gave up 7 bases and J gave up 5 bases, with 19 bases separating them. There are 14 residues in the CDR3. Per the germline V gene, CDR1 is SGHRS and CDR2 is YFSETQ. CDR3 residues: CASSEQGTSDEQYF. The DNA for the CDR3 is TGCGCCAGCTCCGAGCAGGGCACCAGCGACGAGCAGTACTTC.

This clonotype was found many times. The rearrangement uses TRBV6-1 and TRBJ2-3; D is unclear. The CDR3 spans 15 residues. V shed 7 bases and J shed 2 bases, with 16 bases lying between them. Germline lookup yields CDR1 MNHNS and CDR2 SASEGT. CDR3 sequence: CASMDAEFSTDTQYF. Here the CDR3 DNA reads TGTGCCAGCATGGACGCAGAGTTCTCCACAGATACGCAGTATTTT.

The chain has TRBV5-5 and TRBJ2-5; 7 nucleotides match TRBD1. This CDR3 region has 14 residues. Germline loops: CDR1 SGHKS, CDR2 YYEKEE (reference sequence). V trimming: 2 bases; J trimming: 4 bases; junction bases outside the gene matches: 5. The CDR3 loop reads CASSFRGPRETQYF. CDR3 DNA sequence: TGTGCCAGCAGCTTTAGGGGGCCCAGAGAGACCCAGTACTTC.

This clonotype has more than one count but fewer than ten. The V call is TRBV4-3, the J call TRBJ2-5; 7 bases are shared with TRBD2. The CDR3 runs to 18 residues. CDR1 is LGHNA, CDR2 YSLEER, per germline. V shed 0 bases and J 4 bases; nucleotides not matched to a gene: 14. The CDR3 DNA reads TGCGCCAGCAGCCAAGAACGGCCAGAAGCGGGGAGTTTAGAGACCCAGTACTTC. Translating it yields CASSQERPEAGSLETQYF.

This clonotype was seen just once. Given a much more abundant clone one base away, this may be a read error. V and J are TRBV29-1 and TRBJ1-1, with unresolved D. CDR1 and CDR2 from the germline V gene are SQVTM and ANQGSEA. This CDR3 has 13 amino acids. The ends were cut back, 7 bases at V and 0 bases at J, with 12 bases in the middle. CDR3 protein: CSAPGILNTEAFF. CDR3 bases: TGCAGCGCCCCCGGGATACTGAACACTGAAGCTTTCTTT.

This clonotype was counted a few times. The chain employs TRBV14 and TRBJ2-2, with D tentatively TRBD2 (5 bases). Between the trimmed V and J ends, which lost 0 bases and 4 bases, there was a span of 12 bases. Germline V gene sequence: CDR1 SGHDN, CDR2 FVKESK. This CDR3 comprises 16 residues. The CDR3 sequence is CASSQESGEGTGELFF. The CDR3 nucleotides read TGTGCCAGCAGCCAAGAATCCGGGGAAGGCACCGGGGAGCTGTTTTTT.

This clonotype was seen more than once but under ten times. The rearrangement links TRBV2 to TRBJ1-2; tentatively, D is TRBD1 (6 bases). The CDR3 length is 14 residues. Trimming stripped 11 bases from V and 8 bases from J, with 24 bases between. Germline V CDR1 and CDR2: SNHLY, FYNNEI. The chain's CDR3 is CAGTLHRDTDGYTF. The CDR3, as DNA: TGTGCCGGAACTTTACATCGGGACACGGACGGCTACACCTTC.